Listed below are T cell receptor beta chains from one sample, sequenced in a study of cytomegalovirus exposure and HLA in healthy donors. Assay used: immunoSEQ multiplex PCR; TCRdb lists only in-frame clones, some missing. The table has around 180,000 clones, more than 70% seen once. Sequencing input: PBMCs. All receptors derive from a girl aged 5 to 17 in good health and CMV-seronegative. Both conserved end residues are part of each CDR3. Fields, in order: CDR3 DNA, CDR3 protein, CDR3 length, clone size, D gene, J gene, V gene. A D gene is named only where the DNA matches it firmly. Size values are once, few and many counts, or a class for expanded clones, and some rows have none.

TGTGCCACCAGCAGAGAGGACGGGGGAGGGATTTATGGCTACACCTTC	CATSREDGGGIYGYTF	16	.	.	TRBJ1-2	TRBV15
TGCAGCGTTGAATGGGGGTTGGCGGGGGCGATTCAAGAGACCCAGTACTTC	CSVEWGLAGAIQETQYF	17	.	.	TRBJ2-5	TRBV29-1
TGTGCCAGCAGTGAAGCCGGGTATGAAAAACTGTTTTTT	CASSEAGYEKLFF	13	few	.	TRBJ1-4	TRBV6-1
TGTGCCAGCAGCAACAGGGGGGACTATGGCTACACCTTC	CASSNRGDYGYTF	13	.	TRBD1	TRBJ1-2	TRBV7-6
TGTGCCAGCAGCTTGGGAGACCTGGGGCTAACAGATACGCAGTATTTT	CASSLGDLGLTDTQYF	16	few	.	TRBJ2-3	TRBV5-6
TGCGCCAGCAGCTTGGACAGGATCGACAATGAGCAGTTCTTC	CASSLDRIDNEQFF	14	.	.	TRBJ2-1	TRBV5-1
TGCAGTGCTACCGTCGAGACCCAGTACTTC	CSATVETQYF	10	few	.	TRBJ2-5	TRBV20-1
TGTGCTAGTGGTTCACGTTCGGACACTGAAGCTTTCTTT	CASGSRSDTEAFF	13	.	.	TRBJ1-1	TRBV12-5
TGTGCCAGCAGCTCCTCCAGTGAAGCTTTCTTT	CASSSSSEAFF	11	.	.	TRBJ1-1	TRBV5-4
TGTGCCAGCAGCCGTAGGACAGACTATGGCTACACCTTC	CASSRRTDYGYTF	13	.	.	TRBJ1-2	TRBV7-9
TGTGCCAGCAGTTTATGGGGCGACAGGGGGCCCTATGGCTACACCTTC	CASSLWGDRGPYGYTF	16	.	TRBD1	TRBJ1-2	TRBV27
TGTGCCAGCAGTTACTTTTTTACGGGTGAGCAGTTCTTC	CASSYFFTGEQFF	13	few	.	TRBJ2-1	TRBV6-5
TGTGCCAGCAGACCAGGGACAGGGGACATTTACGAGCAGTACTTC	CASRPGTGDIYEQYF	15	.	TRBD1	TRBJ2-7	TRBV7-9
TGTGCCAGCACCGACCCGGGCACTGAAGCTTTCTTT	CASTDPGTEAFF	12	.	.	TRBJ1-1	TRBV7-6